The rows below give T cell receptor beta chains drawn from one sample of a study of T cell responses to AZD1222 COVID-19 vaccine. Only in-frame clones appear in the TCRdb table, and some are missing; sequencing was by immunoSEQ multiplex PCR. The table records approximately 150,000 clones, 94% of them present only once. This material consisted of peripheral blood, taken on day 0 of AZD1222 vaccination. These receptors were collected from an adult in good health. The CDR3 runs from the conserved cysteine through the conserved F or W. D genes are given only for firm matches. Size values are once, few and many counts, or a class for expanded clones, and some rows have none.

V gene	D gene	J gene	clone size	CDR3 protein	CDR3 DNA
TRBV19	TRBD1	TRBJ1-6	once	CASSYAGTGGWSYNSPLHF	TGTGCCAGTAGCTATGCCGGGACAGGGGGCTGGTCCTATAATTCACCCCTCCACTTT
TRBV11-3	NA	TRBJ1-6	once	CASSSHGRSSYNSPLHF	TGTGCCAGCAGCTCCCACGGTCGGAGCTCCTATAATTCACCCCTCCACTTT
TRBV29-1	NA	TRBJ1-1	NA	CSVDGEGTEAFF	TGCAGCGTTGATGGAGAGGGTACTGAAGCTTTCTTT
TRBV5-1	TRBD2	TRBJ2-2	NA	CASSLGLAGIVGELFF	TGCGCCAGCAGCTTGGGACTAGCGGGAATAGTCGGGGAGCTGTTTTTT
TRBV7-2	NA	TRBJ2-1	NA	CASSLSGAPYNEQFF	TGTGCCAGCAGCTTATCCGGGGCCCCCTACAATGAGCAGTTCTTC
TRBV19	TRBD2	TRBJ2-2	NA	CASSISRLAGNTGELFF	TGTGCCAGTAGTATATCCAGACTAGCGGGGAACACCGGGGAGCTGTTTTTT
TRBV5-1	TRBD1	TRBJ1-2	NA	CASSLAPAQGMVYGYTF	TGCGCCAGCAGCTTGGCTCCCGCACAGGGGATGGTCTATGGCTACACCTTC
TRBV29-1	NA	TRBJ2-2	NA	CSAGRSGELFF	TGCAGCGCCGGAAGATCCGGGGAGCTGTTTTTT
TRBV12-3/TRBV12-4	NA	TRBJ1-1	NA	CASRLLSNTEAFF	TGTGCCAGCAGACTCCTATCGAACACTGAAGCTTTCTTT
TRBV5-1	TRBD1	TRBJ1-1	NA	CASSLVVGQGTEAFF	TGCGCCAGCAGCTTGGTAGTGGGACAGGGGACTGAAGCTTTCTTT
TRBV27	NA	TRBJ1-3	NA	CASSSRDSSAGFGNTIYF	TGTGCCAGCAGTTCCAGGGACTCGTCTGCGGGTTTTGGAAACACCATATATTTT
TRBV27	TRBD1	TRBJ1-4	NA	CASSGTGGSLNEKLFF	TGTGCCAGCAGTGGGACAGGGGGCTCCCTTAATGAAAAACTGTTTTTT
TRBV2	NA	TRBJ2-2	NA	CASSETGGNTGELFF	TGTGCCAGCAGTGAAACTGGGGGTAACACCGGGGAGCTGTTTTTT